A selection of T cell receptor beta chains follows, all from one sample in a study of cytomegalovirus exposure and HLA in healthy donors. TCRdb's table, derived via immunoSEQ multiplex PCR, lists solely in-frame clones and lacks some. The sample consists of about 120,000 clones, roughly 10% of them appearing once. Sequencing used PBMCs. These receptors were collected from a woman under 30 in good health and CMV-seropositive. The CDR3 runs from the conserved cysteine through the conserved F or W. The size entry is marked missing in some rows and otherwise reads once, few, many or a size class.

length	V	J	size	CDR3
13	TRBV30	TRBJ1-2	few	CAWTWDRVGGYTF
16	TRBV5-4	TRBJ2-5	few	CASSLAGTGGTRTQYF
14	TRBV27	TRBJ1-1	few	CASSFLRMNTEAFF
13	TRBV6-1	TRBJ2-1	few	CASSLGTSNEQFF
12	TRBV11-3	TRBJ2-5	.	CASTKGRETQYF
13	TRBV6-1	TRBJ1-2	few	CASSESGFGGYTF
16	TRBV30	TRBJ2-3	.	CAWIPGTSGRGETQYF
15	TRBV6-5	TRBJ1-2	.	CASSYSLTGLYGYTF
14	TRBV25-1	TRBJ1-2	few	CATSLNGANYGYTF
12	TRBV25-1	TRBJ2-7	few	CASSGAFTEQYF
17	TRBV28	TRBJ2-2	few	CASRVPVQGANTGELFF
16	TRBV5-1	TRBJ1-3	few	CASSLVAGGIGNTIYF
16	TRBV18	TRBJ2-3	few	CASSPPRRDSADTQYF
15	TRBV11-3	TRBJ2-2	.	CASSHRDSNTGELFF
12	TRBV30	TRBJ2-1	few	CAWKGVSVEQFF
14	TRBV6-1	TRBJ1-2	.	CASTTNDRTYGYTF
16	TRBV11-2	TRBJ1-1	.	CASSHIMGGAGTEAFF
17	TRBV15	TRBJ2-1	.	CATSRPRGGRAYNEQFF
15	TRBV30	TRBJ2-1	few	CAWSVVGGSRGEQFF
14	TRBV5-4	TRBJ1-6	few	CASSPDGSNSPLHF
17	TRBV21-1	TRBJ1-2	.	CASSKALEGSDQGGYTF
14	TRBV7-2	TRBJ2-1	.	CASSLIGLPAEQFF
13	TRBV30	TRBJ2-7	few	CAWSRRATYEQYF
12	TRBV30	TRBJ1-1	.	CAWSGPVERAFF
14	TRBV6-1	TRBJ2-7	.	CASSERSPPYEQYF
12	TRBV2	TRBJ1-5	.	CASSAGARGQHF
16	TRBV30	TRBJ2-1	few	CAWRDGLAGDSNEQFF
12	TRBV19	TRBJ1-2	.	CASSMTGDGYTF
15	TRBV19	TRBJ2-2	few	CASSIAGPNTGELFF
14	TRBV5-1	TRBJ1-2	.	CASSVAGFNYGYTF
13	TRBV5-1	TRBJ1-4	.	CASSGQGNEKLFF
12	TRBV5-1	TRBJ1-1	.	CASSRSGTEAFF
13	TRBV29-1	TRBJ2-7	.	CSVVGRLSYEQYF
14	TRBV6-1	TRBJ2-7	.	CASSEAGRSYEQYF
15	TRBV11-3	TRBJ2-7	few	CASSPPGGGPYEQYF
13	TRBV27	TRBJ2-7	.	CASRTDPTSEQYF
16	TRBV10-3	TRBJ1-2	.	CAISESNVFPPRGYAF
11	TRBV28	TRBJ1-1	few	CASSLRSYAFF
13	TRBV4-2	TRBJ1-1	.	CASGRQANTEAFF
15	TRBV6-4	TRBJ1-1	.	CASSDSRGGETEAFF
15	TRBV2	TRBJ2-7	.	CASRVGLAESYEQYF
12	TRBV7-9	TRBJ2-7	.	CASSPPGGGQYF